This T cell receptor (beta chain) was retrieved from a study of cytomegalovirus exposure and HLA in healthy donors (dated by TCRdb to the late 2010s). As for the study more broadly: In an earlier analysis of some 610 of the donors, approximately 260 Gb of sequence data and roughly 100 million unique TCR beta sequences from about 180 million T cells were reported. Of the roughly 400 genotyped donors, 65% to 90% fell in the genetic ancestry cluster associated with self-reported Caucasian donors. The study profiled the T cell repertoires of under 700 subjects by immunosequencing and related them to cytomegalovirus serostatus. The study was designed to test whether signatures of past pathogen exposure could be identified by cataloging public T cell receptors. Donor age, sex, ethnicity and CMV serostatus were compiled together with the repertoire data. The study combined high-throughput TCR immunosequencing, statistical association of individual TCRs with disease status, and machine learning to predict cytomegalovirus infection status. Across some 400 genotyped donors of the cohort, an average of about 240,000 unique TCR beta nucleotide sequences per donor were sequenced, and 15% to 20% of those sequences were non-productive. In addition to the first cohort of hundreds of subjects, a separate validation cohort of approximately 110 different subjects was used. Every discovery cohort repertoire had been produced on one sequencing platform. Typing coverage varied by locus: roughly 629-640 donors for A, B, C, DRB1 and DQB1; about 520 for DQA1; about 600 for DPA1; more than 450 for DPB1. Several DR-DQ haplotypes were treated as single units for association and clustering because of strong linkage in the cohort. The later analysis used no new phenotypic data to find candidate immune exposures, relying instead on TCR beta sequences and their occurrence across donors. In a later analysis, previously published TCR beta repertoires from about 670 donors were re-analyzed and high-resolution HLA genotyping was added so that TCR occurrence patterns could be studied. A later genetic analysis took genome-wide SNP genotypes for about 65% of the 666 donors and used that subset as a discovery cohort. HLA typing included class I and class II loci at four-digit resolution. In an earlier analysis of over 550 of the donors, high-throughput TCR beta sequencing was used to judge whether each TCR beta V gene segment behaved as functional or pseudogenic. An early release covering over 500 HLA-typed donors comprised about 310 gigabases of sequencing data and around 86 million unique TCR sequences.

This clone is a singleton in its sample. It lacks a known antigen. It has no much larger one-base neighbor in the sample; base qualities were not kept. The cohort was made up of several hundred healthy bone marrow donors. Cohort members were all nominally healthy when sampled, although unrecorded immune exposures were likely present. The donor was CMV seronegative and belonged to the group of 320 or so seronegative cohort members. A peripheral blood sample was provided by each donor, and peripheral blood mononuclear cells were used for TCR beta sequencing. The Qiagen DNeasy Blood Extraction Kit was used to extract genomic DNA from the blood cell samples. The library was produced with the immunoSEQ multiplex PCR assay. For the multiplex PCR, a mixture combining 60 forward primers for TCR Vbeta segments and 13 reverse primers for TCR Jbeta segments was used. The CDR3 region of rearranged TCR beta genes was amplified from genomic DNA with a multiplex PCR assay. Amplified TCR beta libraries were sequenced as 87-base-pair reads on the Illumina HiSeq System. Concerning the study's data processing: A later analysis counted about 76 million unique TCR beta chains across the 550 to 750 repertoires, and around 9.9 million of these chains were shared by at least two donors. To remove PCR and sequencing errors, raw reads were error-corrected and collapsed into unique sequences using a nearest-neighbor algorithm that merged closely related sequences. To assign V, D and J gene segments, CDR3 sequences were aligned to IMGT reference sequences. For a sequence to be retained, at least a six-nucleotide match to both a V gene segment and a J gene segment was required. Rearrangements were called productive when the CDR3 lacked stop codons and stayed in frame with V and J; all others were non-productive. Following IMGT convention, CDR3 was defined as the stretch from the second conserved V-encoded cysteine up to the conserved J-encoded phenylalanine. The earlier analysis of roughly 590 of the donors excluded any sequence lacking an unambiguous match to a single V gene segment. In an earlier analysis of a few hundred of the donors, V segments were called functional above 56.7% productive rearrangements and were called segregating when the between-donor standard deviation exceeded 5%. A statistical classification framework was built to diagnose cytomegalovirus status from the catalog of TCR beta chain sequences. In a later analysis, TCR nucleotide sequences were compared against IMGT/GENE-DB human TR gene sequences so that V and J genes could be assigned. In a later analysis, CDR3 sequences and most-parsimonious VDJ recombination scenarios were assigned using the TCRdist pipeline. In a later analysis, every TCR beta chain was defined by the combination of its CDR3 amino acid sequence and its V-gene family, and reads without a unique V-gene family were dropped. In a later analysis, approximately 640 highly shared, low-generation-probability nucleotide sequences were removed to address suspected cross-contamination and a sequencing artifact. In a later analysis, a clonal expansion index for each public chain was calculated from normalized within-repertoire ranks of inferred template counts. A later analysis computed generation probabilities with a VDJ recombination model fitted to out-of-frame rearrangements, and checked the results against IGoR. In a later analysis, hypergeometric tests were used to score TCR-TCR, TCR-HLA and TCR-CMV co-occurrence, with a repertoire-size bias correction applied to TCR pairs. To estimate false discovery rates, a later analysis permuted the HLA or CMV assignments 20 times. A later analysis grouped co-occurring TCRs with DBSCAN, adding TCRdist sequence similarity when clustering within HLA-allele-positive subsets. For co-occurrence clustering, repertoires with fewer than 30,000 or more than 120,000 public chains were excluded, along with about five repertoires with anomalous nucleotide sharing. Not all clones reach the TCRdb copy of this immuneACCESS table, which keeps in-frame sequences only. Checked studies attribute under half of the gap to unresolved V genes and leave the rest unexplained. V and J calls and clone size are copied from that table; D and trimming were computed from the DNA. The sample includes fewer than 200,000 clones, with around four fifths observed a single time. The top ten constitute about 1.3% of the sample.

What the research found in general, with its limitations: Sequencing depth was assumed to be roughly uniform across donors in the presence/absence analyses, though that assumption may not hold. A cluster of highly shared sequence variants was judged likely to represent a technical artifact of the sequencing pipeline. According to a later analysis, most CMV-associated TCR beta chains appeared to be HLA-restricted, and the HLA associations seemed to be driven largely by CMV exposure. Compared with the 666-donor mean, donors in an Asian-associated ancestry cluster had fewer N-insertions in productive TCRs, according to a later genetic analysis. The cohort was sequenced for TCR beta chains only, and without alpha or paired-chain data the features that could be detected were limited. For the cohort, immune exposure information was limited to CMV serostatus. Because HLA typing was unavailable for some donors at each locus, only the typed subset was used in association tests. A few of the identified cytomegalovirus-associated TCR beta chains were confirmed in vitro to be specific for cytomegalovirus antigens. Most TCR sequences were observed very rarely across donors, whereas some public TCRs were present in many individuals. The classifier was reported to diagnose cytomegalovirus status with high specificity and sensitivity in both the original cohort and the validation cohort. It was suggested by the authors that the approach could potentially be generalized to other disease states and immunological phenotypes. A later analysis associated some 17,000 TCR beta sequences with specific HLA alleles at a false discovery rate of 0.05. According to a later analysis, TCR association rates differed among HLA loci, with DRB1 alleles showing the most associated TCRs and HLA-C alleles showing the fewest. In a later analysis, HLA-associated TCR beta chains showed more clonal expansion and lower generation probabilities than non-associated chains that were equally common. Linkage disequilibrium might explain the correlated functional status among segregating V segments, but an unknown experimental factor could not be excluded. About 17 rarely observed V segments, including chromosome 9 orphons, were excluded from the earlier analysis of approximately 500 of the donors because counts were too low. In a later genetic analysis, a missense DCLRE1C variant was associated with V-gene and J-gene trimming of TCR beta chains, and the association was replicated in an independent cohort. Strong co-occurrence of HLA alleles, especially DR and DQ, made assigning TCR associations to individual alleles difficult. Several of the top co-occurrence clusters appeared to be linked to parvovirus B19, influenza, CMV and Epstein-Barr virus, according to a later analysis. A further reported finding was that TCR beta sequences accurately predicted the HLA-A and HLA-B alleles for most subjects in the first cohort. In an earlier analysis of 587 of the donors, most TCR beta V segments appeared in productive rearrangements about 90% or about 30% of the time, broadly matching IMGT annotations. A total of fewer than 200 TCR beta chains were listed by the study as associated with cytomegalovirus.

What was sequenced was PBMCs. This TCR derives from a man aged 30 to 39 in good health and CMV-seronegative.

The CDR3 region reads CASSTARGAGYGYTF. DNA sequence: TGTGCCAGCAGTACAGCGCGGGGTGCCGGCTATGGCTACACCTTC. The rearrangement combines TRBV6-5 with TRBJ1-2; the D gene cannot be resolved reliably. The germline ends are 17 bases apart after V is trimmed by 5 bases and J by 4 bases. CDR1 and CDR2, per the germline V gene, are MNHEY and SVGAGI. From cysteine to phenylalanine, the CDR3 is 15 amino acids long. CDR3 DNA only is kept here, 45 bases in frame from base 1.